The source of this TCR beta chain is a study of OX40 agonist ivuxolimab in advanced cancers. Study results and limitations: Circulating CD4+ and CD8+ T cells showed clonal expansion by week 6 at 0.1 to 3.0 mg/kg. Low normalized T-cell clonal expansion was also seen in some nonresponders.

Repertoires were generated with immunoSEQ multiplex PCR, while TCRdb's copy carries only in-frame clones and drops some. The sample contains about 52,000 clones, approximately 94% of which appear only once. Concerning this clone itself: Its antigen is not identified.

Autoimmune disease history or systemic immunosuppression was exclusionary. Germline assignment: CDR1 SEHNR and CDR2 FQNEAQ (reference sequence). The CDR3 extends over 13 amino acids. V was pared by 4 bases and J by 5 bases, with 12 bases between. The sample was CD4+ or CD8+ T cells sorted from blood, taken in a trial of the OX40 agonist ivuxolimab. The J gene is TRBJ2-7, the V gene TRBV7-9; no clear D gene. The sequence derives from an adult with an advanced solid tumor such as melanoma, head and neck, liver or kidney cancer. The CDR3 bases are TGTGCCAGCAGCTCATCAGTGTGGGACGAGCAGTACTTC. The encoded protein is CASSSSVWDEQYF.